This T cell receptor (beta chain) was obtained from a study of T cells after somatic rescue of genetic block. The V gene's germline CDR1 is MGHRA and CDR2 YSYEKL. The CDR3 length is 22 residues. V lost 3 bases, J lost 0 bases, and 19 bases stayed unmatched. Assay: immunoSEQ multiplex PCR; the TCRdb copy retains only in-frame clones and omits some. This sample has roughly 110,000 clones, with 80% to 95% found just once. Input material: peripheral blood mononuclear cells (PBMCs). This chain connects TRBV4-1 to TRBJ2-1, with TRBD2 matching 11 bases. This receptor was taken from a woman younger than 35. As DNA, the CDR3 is TGCGCCAGCAGCCATCCTCTCCTCTCTAGCGGGGGGCTCCCGAGCTCCTACAATGAGCAGTTCTTC. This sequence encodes CASSHPLLSSGGLPSSYNEQFF.